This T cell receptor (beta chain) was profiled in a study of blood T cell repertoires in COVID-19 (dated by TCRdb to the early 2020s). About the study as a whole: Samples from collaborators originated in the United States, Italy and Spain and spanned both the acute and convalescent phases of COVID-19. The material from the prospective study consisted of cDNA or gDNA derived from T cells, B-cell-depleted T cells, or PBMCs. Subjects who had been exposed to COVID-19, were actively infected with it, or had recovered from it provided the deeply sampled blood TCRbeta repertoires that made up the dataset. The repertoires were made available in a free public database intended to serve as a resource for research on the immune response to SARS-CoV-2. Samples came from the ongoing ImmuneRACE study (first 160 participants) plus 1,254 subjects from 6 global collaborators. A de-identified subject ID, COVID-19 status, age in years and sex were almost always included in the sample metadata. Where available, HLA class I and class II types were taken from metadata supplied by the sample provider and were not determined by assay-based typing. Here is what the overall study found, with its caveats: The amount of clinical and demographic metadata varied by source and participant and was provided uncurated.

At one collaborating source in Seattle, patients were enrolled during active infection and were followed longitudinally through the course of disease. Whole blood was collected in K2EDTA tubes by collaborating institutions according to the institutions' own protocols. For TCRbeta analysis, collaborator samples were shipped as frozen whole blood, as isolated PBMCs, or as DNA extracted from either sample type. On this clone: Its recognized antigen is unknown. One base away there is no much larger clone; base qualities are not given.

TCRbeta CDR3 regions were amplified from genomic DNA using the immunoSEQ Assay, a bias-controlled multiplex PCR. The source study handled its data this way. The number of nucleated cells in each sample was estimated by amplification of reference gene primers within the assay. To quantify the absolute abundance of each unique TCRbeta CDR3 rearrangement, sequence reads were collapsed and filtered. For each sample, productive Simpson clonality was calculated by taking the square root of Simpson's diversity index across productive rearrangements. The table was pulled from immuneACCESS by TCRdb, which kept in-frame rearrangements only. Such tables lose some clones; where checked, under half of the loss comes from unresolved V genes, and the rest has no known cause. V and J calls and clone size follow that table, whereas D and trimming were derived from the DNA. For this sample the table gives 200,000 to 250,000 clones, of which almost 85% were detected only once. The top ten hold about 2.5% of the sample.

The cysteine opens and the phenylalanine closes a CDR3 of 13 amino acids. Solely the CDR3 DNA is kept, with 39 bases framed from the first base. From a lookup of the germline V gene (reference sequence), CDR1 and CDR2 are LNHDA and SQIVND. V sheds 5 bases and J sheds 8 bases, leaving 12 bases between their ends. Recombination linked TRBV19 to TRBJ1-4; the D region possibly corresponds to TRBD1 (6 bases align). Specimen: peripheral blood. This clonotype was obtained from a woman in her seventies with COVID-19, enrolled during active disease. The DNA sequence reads TGTGCCAGTAGTGGTGCCGGGACAGAAAAACTGTTTTTT. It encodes CASSGAGTEKLFF.